This T cell receptor beta chain comes out of a study of shared clonotypes between healthy human individuals. CD4+ cells were split into CD45RA+ naive and CD45RA-negative memory subsets. The sample holds one count of this clone. This sample also contains other DNA sequences that code for the same CDR3. Assay: immunoSEQ multiplex PCR; the TCRdb copy retains only in-frame clones and omits some. The data contain over 2 million clones, about nine tenths of them singletons. This clonotype originated in a man between 18 and 35 years old in good health. Some clones in this sample may be carry-over from other donors' samples. The sequencing sample was made of naive CD4+ T cells from PBMCs. Subset: CD45RA+ positively selected.

The CDR3: CASSTGPTYEQYF. The CDR3 DNA is TGTGCCAGCTCTACGGGACCGACTTACGAGCAGTACTTC. The J gene is TRBJ2-7, the V gene TRBV9; possibly TRBD1 or TRBD2 for D (5 bases each). The CDR3 runs 13 residues. Germline V gives CDR1 SGDLS, CDR2 YYNGEE. V was pared by 7 bases and J by 4 bases, with 15 bases between.